This T cell receptor beta chain was captured by sequencing in a study of T cells after yellow fever vaccination. Study context: The authors prepared low-cell-number fractions using SMART-Seq v4 Ultra Low Input.

This clonotype was detected many times. Trimming removed 3 bases from V and 10 bases from J, with 16 bases in between. The CDR3 runs to 13 residues. CDR1 MNHNS and CDR2 SASEGT come from the germline V gene. As TCR cDNA was made by 5'RACE template switching, a universal primer site and UMIs were added. MiXCR, applied by TCRdb to the 5' RACE reads, yields one record per CDR3 protein. Altogether around 40,000 distinct CDR3 sequences are present, about 6.8% being singletons, with the ten largest covering approximately 16%. Findings and limits, study-wide: The booster saw the reappearance of most primary-vaccination clones (roughly 95% CD4, 70% to 90% CD8).

This receptor was identified in a man aged 25-40 years who received the YFV17D yellow fever vaccine. This sequence joins TRBV6-1 and TRBJ2-7; D gene unclear. The sample was CD8+ T cells not binding an NS4B(214-222) dextramer, sorted from PBMCs, taken 45 days after the yellow fever booster vaccination. The DNA for the CDR3 is TGTGCCAGCAGTGACAGACCCCCGTTTGGTCAGTACTTC. Translating gives CASSDRPPFGQYF.